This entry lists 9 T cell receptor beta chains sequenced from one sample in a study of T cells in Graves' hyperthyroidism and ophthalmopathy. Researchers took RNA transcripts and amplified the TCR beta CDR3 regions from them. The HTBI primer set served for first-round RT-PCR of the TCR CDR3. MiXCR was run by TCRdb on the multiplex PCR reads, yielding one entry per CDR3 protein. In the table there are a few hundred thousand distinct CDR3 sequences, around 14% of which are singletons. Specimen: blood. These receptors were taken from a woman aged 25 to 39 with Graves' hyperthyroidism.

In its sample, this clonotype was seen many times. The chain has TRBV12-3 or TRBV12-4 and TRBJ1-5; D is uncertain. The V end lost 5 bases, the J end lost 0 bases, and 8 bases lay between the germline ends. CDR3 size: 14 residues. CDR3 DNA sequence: TGTGCCAGCAGTCCTGACAATAGCAATCAGCCCCAGCATTTT. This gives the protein CASSPDNSNQPQHF.

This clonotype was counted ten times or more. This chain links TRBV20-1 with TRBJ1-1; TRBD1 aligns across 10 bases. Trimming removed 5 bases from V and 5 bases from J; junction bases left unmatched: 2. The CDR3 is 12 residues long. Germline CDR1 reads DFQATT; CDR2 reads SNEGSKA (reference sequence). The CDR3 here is CSAGGQGTEAFF. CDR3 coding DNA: TGCAGTGCTGGGGGACAGGGGACTGAAGCTTTCTTT.

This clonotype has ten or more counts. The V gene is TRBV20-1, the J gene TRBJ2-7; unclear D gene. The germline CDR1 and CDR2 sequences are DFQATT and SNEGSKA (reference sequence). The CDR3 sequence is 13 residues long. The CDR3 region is CRAEDIHSYEQYF. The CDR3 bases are TGCAGGGCCGAAGACATACACTCCTACGAGCAGTACTTC.

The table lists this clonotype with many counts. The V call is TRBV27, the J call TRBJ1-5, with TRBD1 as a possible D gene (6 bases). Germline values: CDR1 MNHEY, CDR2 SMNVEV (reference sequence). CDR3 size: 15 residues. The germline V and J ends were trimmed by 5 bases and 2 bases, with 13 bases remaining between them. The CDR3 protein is CASSPPDSRNQPQHF. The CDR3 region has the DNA TGTGCCAGCAGTCCACCGGACAGCCGCAATCAGCCCCAGCATTTT.

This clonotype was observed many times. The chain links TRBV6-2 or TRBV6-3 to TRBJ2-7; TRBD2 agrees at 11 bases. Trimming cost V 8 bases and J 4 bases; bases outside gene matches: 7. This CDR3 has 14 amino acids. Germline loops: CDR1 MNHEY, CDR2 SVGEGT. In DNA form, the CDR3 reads TGTGCCAGCGGCGGAGGACTAGCGGGTTACGAGCAGTACTTC. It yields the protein CASGGGLAGYEQYF.

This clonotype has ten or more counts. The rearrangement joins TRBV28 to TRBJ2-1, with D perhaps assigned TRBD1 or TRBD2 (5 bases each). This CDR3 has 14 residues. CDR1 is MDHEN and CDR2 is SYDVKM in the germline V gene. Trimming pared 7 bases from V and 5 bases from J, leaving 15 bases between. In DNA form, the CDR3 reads TGTGCCAGCAACCAGCCGGGACGGCACAATGAGCAGTTCTTC. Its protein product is CASNQPGRHNEQFF.

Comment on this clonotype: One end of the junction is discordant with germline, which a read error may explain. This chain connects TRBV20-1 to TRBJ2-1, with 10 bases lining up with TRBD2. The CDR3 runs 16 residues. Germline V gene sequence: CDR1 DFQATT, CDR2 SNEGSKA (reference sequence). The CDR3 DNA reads TGCAGTGCTAGAGCAGTATCTAGCGGGAGTCGGGATGAGCAGCTCTTC. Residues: CSARAVSSGSRDEQLF.

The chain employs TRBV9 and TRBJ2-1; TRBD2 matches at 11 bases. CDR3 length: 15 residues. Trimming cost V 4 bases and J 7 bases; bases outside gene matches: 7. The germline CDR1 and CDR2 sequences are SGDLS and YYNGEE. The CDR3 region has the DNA TGTGCCAGCAGCAAACTAGCGGGAGCGTTTAATGAGCAGTTCTTC. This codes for CASSKLAGAFNEQFF.

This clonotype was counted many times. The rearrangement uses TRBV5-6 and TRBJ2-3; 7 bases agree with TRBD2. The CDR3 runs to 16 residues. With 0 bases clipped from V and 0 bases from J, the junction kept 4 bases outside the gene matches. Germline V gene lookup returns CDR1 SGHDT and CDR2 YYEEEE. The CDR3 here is CASSLDQRGSTDTQYF. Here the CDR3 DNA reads TGTGCCAGCAGCTTGGACCAGCGGGGAAGCACAGATACGCAGTATTTT.